This T cell receptor beta chain emerged from a study of radiotherapy plus CTLA-4 blockade in lung cancer. Assay: immunoSEQ multiplex PCR; the TCRdb copy retains only in-frame clones and omits some. The repertoire holds 85,000 to 90,000 clones, approximately 75% seen once, with 11% to 15% in the top ten. This CDR3 is built from 17 residues. Per the germline V gene, CDR1 is MGHRA and CDR2 is YSYEKL. V was cut by 1 base and J by 7 bases, with 21 bases left in between. As concerns this clone: Antigen unknown.

Study observations and caveats: After treatment with radiotherapy plus ipilimumab, TCR clones that came from the tumor expanded in blood.

The rearrangement joins TRBV4-1 to TRBJ2-3, with D hard to call. This TCR came from a human donor with non-small cell lung cancer that progressed on radiotherapy plus ipilimumab. Source: peripheral blood, taken from a patient treated with radiotherapy plus ipilimumab. The CDR3 bases are TGCGCCAGCAGCCAAGTTCAATTAGCTGGGGTGGGGTATACGCAGTATTTT. As protein: CASSQVQLAGVGYTQYF.